Here is one T cell receptor (beta chain) with its context. In the original workflow: Reference gene primer amplification gave estimated nucleated cell counts. Sequencing used immunoSEQ multiplex PCR; TCRdb keeps in-frame clones, though not all of them. The V and J calls and the clone size are those of that table, but D and trimming were determined from the DNA. Among 50,000 to 75,000 clones, about 77% were seen once, and the ten largest hold about 22%. Germline lookup yields CDR1 SGHTA and CDR2 FQGNSA. V lost 5 bases to trimming and J lost 13 bases, with 29 bases between them. The CDR3 is 16 amino acids. The sample is drawn from a study of blood T cell repertoires in COVID-19. Study background: Samples of COVID-19 (acute and convalescent) were obtained from the United States, Italy and Spain. Sources were T cells, B-cell-depleted T cells, or PBMCs; the material itself was cDNA or gDNA.

Specimen: peripheral blood. The chain employs TRBV7-2 and TRBJ2-5; D perhaps matches TRBD2 (6 bases). The TCR originated in an elderly man with active or convalescent COVID-19. The CDR3 DNA follows: TGTGCCAGCAGCCCTGGCCCGGGACTGGAGACGTTTTCGCGGTACTTC. Encoded protein: CASSPGPGLETFSRYF.